This passage covers 29 T cell receptor beta chains from one sample sequenced in a study of OX40 agonist ivuxolimab in advanced cancers. Sequenced by immunoSEQ multiplex PCR; TCRdb stores in-frame clones only, minus some. This sample has thousands of clones; approximately 94% occur once, and the top ten carry about 10%. Here the sequenced sample was CD4+ or CD8+ T cells sorted from blood, taken in a trial of the OX40 agonist ivuxolimab. These receptors all come from an adult with an advanced solid tumor such as melanoma, head and neck, liver or kidney cancer.

The rearrangement links TRBV2 to TRBJ2-2, with a tentative D call TRBD1 (5 bases). The CDR3 length is 14 residues. CDR1 and CDR2 from the germline V gene are SNHLY and FYNNEI. The V gene lost 7 bases and the J gene lost 3 bases, with 12 bases spanning the gap. CDR3 amino acids: CASKDKVDTGELFF. CDR3 nucleotides: TGTGCCAGCAAGGACAAGGTCGACACCGGGGAGCTGTTTTTT.

This chain connects TRBV25-1 to TRBJ2-2; D is uncertain. CDR1 and CDR2 from the germline V gene are MGHDK and SYGVNS. V was cut by 10 bases and J by 0 bases, with 9 bases left in between. The CDR3 runs to 13 residues. This CDR3 is CAINRANTGELFF. CDR3 coding DNA: TGTGCCATCAATAGGGCGAACACCGGGGAGCTGTTTTTT.

The chain is built from TRBV7-3 and TRBJ2-2, with 12 bases lining up with TRBD1. The CDR3 loop spans 17 amino acids. After removal of 6 bases from V and 4 bases from J, the junction contained 9 bases not matched to a gene. Germline-derived CDR1 and CDR2 are SGHTA and FQGTGA. CDR3 coding DNA: TGTGCCAGCAGGGGTCCGGGACAGGGGGCTATCACCGGGGAGCTGTTTTTT. This codes for CASRGPGQGAITGELFF.

This clone was detected once. V is TRBV6-5 and J is TRBJ1-2; 9 bases fit TRBD1. Germline V lookup: CDR1 MNHEY, CDR2 SVGAGI. There are 15 residues in the CDR3. Germline trimming cut 7 bases from V and 4 bases from J; bases unmatched to any gene: 10. The CDR3 DNA reads TGTGCCAGCAAACCGGGACAGGGATCGAGCTATGGCTACACCTTC. Translation: CASKPGQGSSYGYTF.

The chain combines TRBV28 with TRBJ1-1; a possible D gene is TRBD1 (5 bases). The CDR3 loop spans 12 amino acids. Trimming shortened V by 2 bases and J by 7 bases, and 8 bases separated the two germline ends. Germline CDR1 is MDHEN and CDR2 is SYDVKM. Here the CDR3 reads CASSLNQGEAFF. CDR3 nucleotide sequence: TGTGCCAGCAGTTTAAACCAGGGTGAAGCTTTCTTT.

The J gene is TRBJ1-1, the V gene TRBV19; no firm D call. Trimming took off 5 bases at V and 0 bases at J, with 19 bases between the two ends. The CDR3 is 17 residues long. The germline CDR1 and CDR2 sequences are LNHDA and SQIVND (reference sequence). The CDR3 sequence: CASSPATGRPMNTEAFF. For the CDR3, the DNA is TGTGCCAGTAGTCCTGCGACCGGGCGTCCCATGAACACTGAAGCTTTCTTT.

V and J are TRBV5-4 and TRBJ2-1; 9 bases line up with TRBD2. Germline V gene sequence: CDR1 SGHNT, CDR2 YYREEE (reference sequence). V dropped 4 bases and J dropped 3; count of bases not matched to a gene: 5. The CDR3 length is 15 residues. The CDR3 DNA is TGTGCCAGCAGCACGGGGACTAGCCTCTACAATGAGCAGTTCTTC. This sequence encodes CASSTGTSLYNEQFF.

This chain connects TRBV11-2 to TRBJ2-5; perhaps D is TRBD1 or TRBD2 (5 bases each). Per the germline V gene, CDR1 is SGHAT and CDR2 is FQNNGV. V was clipped by 7 bases and J by 2 bases, with 11 bases between them. The CDR3 consists of 13 residues. This chain's CDR3 is CASTRGVQETQYF. For the CDR3, the DNA is TGTGCCAGCACCCGAGGGGTTCAAGAGACCCAGTACTTC.

This chain connects TRBV19 to TRBJ2-1; TRBD1 matches at 9 bases. This CDR3 region has 17 residues. V was clipped by 3 bases and J by 7 bases; unmatched bases: 13. Per germline, CDR1 LNHDA and CDR2 SQIVND (reference sequence). In nucleotides, the CDR3 is TGTGCCAGTAGTATCGGACAGGGGAGGCCCTCGTTGAATGAGCAGTTCTTC. This codes for CASSIGQGRPSLNEQFF.

This clone is termed large (0.1 to 1%). V gene TRBV7-2 combines with J gene TRBJ2-1, with 7 bases that match TRBD2. This CDR3 has 14 amino acids. V shed 0 bases and J 6 bases; nucleotides not matched to a gene: 2. CDR1 is SGHTA, CDR2 FQGNSA, per germline. CDR3 sequence (DNA): TGTGCCAGCAGCTTAGCGGCGGGAGCCAATGAGCAGTTCTTC. The encoded protein is CASSLAAGANEQFF.

The V gene is TRBV5-6, the J gene TRBJ2-1; the match to TRBD2 covers 10 bases. The CDR3 covers 15 residues. The J segment lost 4 bases and the V segment lost 4 bases, leaving 5 bases of the junction unmatched. Germline CDR1 is SGHDT and CDR2 is YYEEEE. CDR3 residues: CASSATSGPYNEQFF. In nucleotides, the CDR3 is TGTGCCAGCAGCGCGACTAGCGGGCCTTACAATGAGCAGTTCTTC. Full variable domain (remainder filled in from reference TRBV5-6 and TRBJ2-1): DAGVTQSPTHLIKTRGQQVTLRCSPKSGHDTVSWYQQALGQGPQFIFQYYEEEERQRGNFPDRFSGHQFPNYSSELNVNALLLGDSALYLCASSATSGPYNEQFFGPGTRLTVL.

J is TRBJ2-7 and V is TRBV5-1; D is uncertain. This CDR3 region has 13 residues. V gave up 1 base and J gave up 7 bases, with 12 bases separating them. Germline assignment: CDR1 SGHRS and CDR2 YFSETQ. DNA for the CDR3: TGCGCCAGCAGCTTGTTAGAGTCTGGAGAGCAGTACTTC. As protein: CASSLLESGEQYF.

The CDR3, as DNA: TGTGCCAGCAGACTAGGACAGGAGCAGTACTTC. Encoded protein: CASRLGQEQYF. V gene TRBV6-5 combines with J gene TRBJ2-7; possible D gene TRBD1, 6 bases. Germline CDR1 is MNHEY and CDR2 is SVGAGI. This CDR3 region has 11 residues. V was cut by 6 bases and J by 7 bases, with 10 bases left in between.

V usage is TRBV5-4 and J usage is TRBJ2-5; 9 nucleotides match TRBD1. Trimming at V came to 0 bases and at J to 4 bases, leaving 4 bases not matched to a gene. Germline V CDR1 and CDR2: SGHNT, YYREEE (reference sequence). The CDR3 is made up of 15 amino acids. CDR3 sequence: CASSLGTGARETQYF. DNA of the CDR3: TGTGCCAGCAGCTTGGGGACAGGGGCGCGAGAGACCCAGTACTTC. The whole variable domain, filled in from reference TRBV5-4 and TRBJ2-5, reads ETGVTQSPTHLIKTRGQQVTLRCSSQSGHNTVSWYQQALGQGPQFIFQYYREEENGRGNFPPRFSGLQFPNYSSELNVNALELDDSALYLCASSLGTGARETQYFGPGTRLLVL.

This chain joins TRBV2 and TRBJ2-7; weak D call: TRBD2 (5 bases). Per the germline V gene, CDR1 is SNHLY and CDR2 is FYNNEI. The CDR3 is 13 residues long. V was clipped by 2 bases and J by 3 bases, with 8 bases between them. CDR3 bases: TGTGCCAGCAGTGAAACCGAGGGCTACGAGCAGTACTTC. Encoded protein: CASSETEGYEQYF.

The chain has TRBV11-1 and TRBJ2-1; 9 bases are a match to TRBD2. V was pared by 1 base and J by 5 bases, with 6 bases of the junction left unmatched. The CDR3 is made up of 16 amino acids. The germline V gene has CDR1 SGHAT and CDR2 FQDESV (reference sequence). The DNA for the CDR3 is TGTGCCAGCAGCTTAGTAAGAGGACTAGCGAACAATGAGCAGTTCTTC. Protein product: CASSLVRGLANNEQFF.

Comments on this clone: Germline is not matched at one junction end, which may reflect a read error. This chain links TRBV14 with TRBJ2-5; D might be TRBD1 or TRBD2, each matching 5 bases. This CDR3 is 13 amino acids long. Per the germline V gene, CDR1 is SGHDN and CDR2 is FVKESK. Here the CDR3 reads CTSSTGRVETQYF. The CDR3 nucleotides are TGTACCAGCAGCACGGGACGGGTGGAGACCCAGTACTTC.

This clone appeared once. The CDR3 bases are TGTGCCAGCAGCTTATTTGCCTGGGACCACTCCTACAATGAGCAGTTCTTC. As protein: CASSLFAWDHSYNEQFF. The chain is built from TRBV7-3 and TRBJ2-1; D may correspond to TRBD1 or TRBD2 (5 bases each). Germline loops: CDR1 SGHTA, CDR2 FQGTGA. V lost 2 bases and J 0 bases, leaving 14 bases between the germline ends. The length of the CDR3 is 17 residues.

This chain joins TRBV18 and TRBJ1-1; D unclear. V was shortened by 1 base and J by 1 base, with 7 bases between the two germline ends. Germline CDR1 reads KGHSH; CDR2 reads LQKENI. CDR3 length: 14 residues. The CDR3 DNA reads TGTGCCAGCTCACCACAGAAATCGAACACTGAAGCTTTCTTT. It codes for CASSPQKSNTEAFF.

The gene calls are TRBV5-1 and TRBJ2-7; no clear D. The CDR3 covers 14 residues. CDR1 is SGHRS, CDR2 YFSETQ, per germline. Trimming removed 4 bases from V and 2 bases from J, with 13 bases in between. Here the CDR3 DNA reads TGCGCCAGCAGCAACCACGATCCCACCTACGAGCAGTACTTC. Its translation is CASSNHDPTYEQYF.

This chain joins TRBV30 and TRBJ2-1; D is possibly TRBD2 (6 bases). The germline V gene encodes CDR1 GTSNPN and CDR2 SVGIG (reference sequence). Deletions cut 4 bases from V and 0 bases from J, with 13 bases between. The CDR3 is made up of 15 amino acids. The CDR3 spells CAWTRDSSSYNEQFF. The CDR3 DNA reads TGTGCCTGGACCAGGGACTCGAGCTCCTACAATGAGCAGTTCTTC.

The chain's CDR3 is CASSPRQEQFF. Written as DNA, the CDR3 is TGTGCCAGCAGCCCCCGACAGGAGCAGTTCTTC. The chain recombines TRBV7-2 with TRBJ2-1, with D tentatively TRBD1 (5 bases). Germline CDR1 SGHTA, CDR2 FQGNSA. V dropped 5 bases and J dropped 10 bases, with 9 bases sitting between them. The CDR3 contains 11 residues.

The rearrangement uses TRBV5-5 and TRBJ2-3; 15 nucleotides align to TRBD2. This CDR3 spans 19 amino acids. CDR1 and CDR2 (germline): SGHKS, YYEKEE (reference sequence). J gave up 0 bases and V 4 bases, and 9 bases lay outside the gene matches. Here the CDR3 DNA reads TGTGCCAGCAGCCTAGGGACTAGCGGGAGGTTTTCTAGCACAGATACGCAGTATTTT. This sequence encodes CASSLGTSGRFSSTDTQYF.

The V call is TRBV5-6, the J call TRBJ2-7; possible D gene TRBD1, 7 bases. Germline V CDR1 and CDR2: SGHDT, YYEEEE. Trimming left V 1 base short and J 2 bases short, with 13 bases between. There are 15 residues in the CDR3. CDR3 coding DNA: TGTGCCAGCAGCTTGCCCCAGGGGGGACCCTACGAGCAGTACTTC. It specifies CASSLPQGGPYEQYF.

The table lists this clone with a count of one. DNA of the CDR3: TGCGCCAGCAGCTTGGGGCCCTATGGCTACACCTTC. Translating it yields CASSLGPYGYTF. The chain uses TRBV5-1 and TRBJ1-2; unclear D gene. The length of the CDR3 is 12 residues. V lost 0 bases and J 4 bases, leaving 4 bases between the germline ends. Germline CDR1 is SGHRS and CDR2 is YFSETQ.

The chain has TRBV10-3 and TRBJ1-4; 9 nucleotides line up with TRBD1. Germline CDR1 is ENHRY and CDR2 is SYGVKD. With V trimmed by 6 bases and J by 7 bases, 9 bases remained unmatched. The CDR3 runs 15 residues. CDR3 sequence: CAISQDRGSSEKLFF. CDR3 bases: TGTGCCATCAGCCAGGACAGGGGTAGTAGTGAAAAACTGTTTTTT.

V and J are TRBV11-3 and TRBJ2-5; 9 nucleotides match TRBD2. Germline lookup yields CDR1 SGHNT and CDR2 YENEEA. The CDR3 has 13 amino acids. The junction had 4 bases not matched to a gene; V was cut back by 4 bases and J by 7 bases. CDR3 sequence: CASSSGTSPTQYF. The CDR3 region has the DNA TGTGCCAGCAGCTCCGGGACTAGCCCGACCCAGTACTTC.

The rearrangement uses TRBV19 and TRBJ2-5, with TRBD1 identical over 9 bases. This CDR3 contains 14 residues. Trimming cost V 9 bases and J 4 bases; bases outside gene matches: 9. Germline assignment: CDR1 LNHDA and CDR2 SQIVND (reference sequence). CDR3 nucleotide sequence: TGTGCCAGCCGACAGGGGGGTTTTAGAGAGACCCAGTACTTC. Protein product: CASRQGGFRETQYF.

The chain links TRBV5-1 to TRBJ2-2, with 8 bases aligning to TRBD1. The germline CDR1 and CDR2 sequences are SGHRS and YFSETQ. The CDR3 loop spans 16 amino acids. J gave up 4 bases and V 0 bases, and 5 bases lay outside the gene matches. The CDR3 DNA follows: TGCGCCAGCAGCTTGGGACGACAGGGGAGCACCGGGGAGCTGTTTTTT. Translated, it gives CASSLGRQGSTGELFF.